A selection of T cell receptor beta chains follows, all from one sample in a study of shared clonotypes between healthy human individuals. The method was immunoSEQ multiplex PCR; TCRdb's version includes in-frame clones alone and lacks a portion of them. This sample yields under 2,000,000 clones, of which about 95% are seen a single time; around 1% belongs to the top ten. The sample comprised naive CD8+ T cells sorted from blood. The receptor set was obtained from a man younger than 35 in good health. Each CDR3 is given with its conserved first and last residue. A D gene is named only where the DNA matches it firmly. Clone size is given for some rows only: seen once, a few or many times, or a class if the clone is expanded.

d_gene	abundance	v_gene	j_gene	CDR3nt	CDR3aa
NA	NA	TRBV6-1	TRBJ1-1	TGTGCCAGCGATGTCAGGGCGAACACTGAAGCTTTCTTT	CASDVRANTEAFF
TRBD2	NA	TRBV27	TRBJ2-1	TGTGCCAGCACCTCTGAGGGTAGCGGGGGACATGAGCAGTTCTTC	CASTSEGSGGHEQFF
TRBD1	NA	TRBV7-2	TRBJ2-1	TGTGCCAGCAGCTTACAGAGCCAGGGGGCCAATGAGCAGTTCTTC	CASSLQSQGANEQFF
TRBD2	NA	TRBV28	TRBJ2-5	TGTGCCAGCAGTCCCTCAAGGACTAGCGGGGGTCTCCAAGAGACCCAGTACTTC	CASSPSRTSGGLQETQYF
NA	NA	TRBV5-1	TRBJ1-1	TGCGCCAGCAGCTTCCCGGGTGGGTATGGTGAAGCTTTCTTT	CASSFPGGYGEAFF
TRBD1	NA	TRBV10-3	TRBJ1-2	TGTGCCACTTCGACAGGGATTATGGGGGGCTACACCTTC	CATSTGIMGGYTF
TRBD2	NA	TRBV13	TRBJ2-5	TGTGCCAGCAGCGGGCTAGCGGGGGGGATTCAAGAGACCCAGTACTTC	CASSGLAGGIQETQYF
NA	NA	TRBV7-9	TRBJ2-2	TGTGCCAGCTTCGGGGGAGGCGGGGAGCTGTTTTTT	CASFGGGGELFF
TRBD1	NA	TRBV11-2	TRBJ2-7	TGTGCCAGCAGCCCGACAGGGGGCCTGGGACACGAGCAGTACTTC	CASSPTGGLGHEQYF
TRBD1	NA	TRBV2	TRBJ2-3	TGTGCCAGCAGTGAGGGACAGGGGCATTACACAGATACGCAGTATTTT	CASSEGQGHYTDTQYF
NA	NA	TRBV5-1	TRBJ2-1	TGCGCCAGCAGCTTGGGGCTAGCGTATTACAATGAGCAGTTCTTC	CASSLGLAYYNEQFF
NA	NA	TRBV6-5	TRBJ1-4	TGTGCCAGCAGTGCCCGGGACGGCGTCGTAGCGCTGTTTTTT	CASSARDGVVALFF
NA	NA	TRBV6-6	TRBJ2-5	TGTGCCAGCAGTTACTCGTTGGCCTCCCAAGAGACCCAGTACTTC	CASSYSLASQETQYF
NA	once	TRBV5-6	TRBJ1-1	TGTGCCAGCAGCTTTCCGGGGGGAGGTTTTAACACTGAAGCTTTCTTT	CASSFPGGGFNTEAFF
TRBD2	NA	TRBV30	TRBJ2-7	TGTGCCTGGAGTGTTAGCGGGGGGTCGTACGAGCAGTACTTC	CAWSVSGGSYEQYF
NA	NA	TRBV30	TRBJ2-7	TGTGCCACAGATGGTCCGAGCTCCTACGAGCAGTACTTC	CATDGPSSYEQYF
TRBD2	NA	TRBV4-1	TRBJ2-3	TGCGCCAGCAGCCCCGCCCTAGCGGGGGCAGGGGATACGCAGTATTTT	CASSPALAGAGDTQYF
NA	NA	TRBV10-2	TRBJ2-3	TGCGCCAGCAGGGACATCGGGGGCACAGATACGCAGTATTTT	CASRDIGGTDTQYF
TRBD1	NA	TRBV6-6	TRBJ2-5	TGTGCCAGCAGCGAAGAAGGGGGCGAGCAAGAGACCCAGTACTTC	CASSEEGGEQETQYF
NA	NA	TRBV19	TRBJ1-1	TGTGCCAGTAGTGTCGCAGGGAACACTGAAGCTTTCTTT	CASSVAGNTEAFF
TRBD1	once	TRBV5-6	TRBJ2-7	TGTGCCAGCAGCGCCGGGACAGGGGCATACGAGCAGTACTTC	CASSAGTGAYEQYF
NA	NA	TRBV6-6	TRBJ2-1	TGTGCCAGCAGCACTTCCCCCCATGAGCAGTTCTTC	CASSTSPHEQFF
NA	NA	TRBV10-3	TRBJ2-7	TGTGCCACCGGAAGTGACTACGAGCAGTACTTC	CATGSDYEQYF
NA	NA	TRBV11-3	TRBJ2-3	TGTGCCAGCAGCTTAGGACGCTACACAGATACGCAGTATTTT	CASSLGRYTDTQYF
NA	NA	TRBV5-1	TRBJ1-2	TGCGCCAGCAGCTTGGAGGACAGCGGTCTACGCTACACCTTC	CASSLEDSGLRYTF
TRBD2	NA	TRBV2	TRBJ2-1	TGTGCCAGCAGTGTCACTAGCGGGGGGCCCTCCTTCTACAATGAGCAGTTCTTC	CASSVTSGGPSFYNEQFF
NA	NA	TRBV9	TRBJ1-3	TGTGCCAGCAGCGGGGCCGAAAACACCATATATTTT	CASSGAENTIYF
NA	NA	TRBV7-7	TRBJ2-7	TGTGCTAGCAGCGCCGGACTAACGAGCGAGCAGTACTTC	CASSAGLTSEQYF
NA	NA	TRBV5-4	TRBJ2-7	TGTGCCAGCAGCCGCACCGGAATGGACTCCATCCCCTACGAGCAGTACTTC	CASSRTGMDSIPYEQYF
NA	NA	TRBV10-1	TRBJ1-1	TGCGCCAGCAGTGAGGTGGGGACGGGGGGTGAAGCTTTCTTT	CASSEVGTGGEAFF
NA	NA	TRBV9	TRBJ2-5	TGTGCCAGCAGCGTAGGGTCAGAGCAAGAGACCCAGTACTTC	CASSVGSEQETQYF
TRBD1	NA	TRBV28	TRBJ2-7	TGTGCCAGCACCGCGACAGGGGGCTCCTACGAGCAGTACTTC	CASTATGGSYEQYF
NA	once	TRBV13	TRBJ2-7	TGTGCCAGCAGCGTTAGAAGACCCGAGGGGGATTCCTACGAGCAGTACTTC	CASSVRRPEGDSYEQYF
NA	once	TRBV14	TRBJ2-1	TGTGCCAGCAGCCAAGTCGGGGGTTGGGATGAGCAGTTCTTC	CASSQVGGWDEQFF
NA	NA	TRBV28	TRBJ1-3	TGTGCCAGCCGCGGGACTACTGGAAACACCATATATTTT	CASRGTTGNTIYF
TRBD2	NA	TRBV11-2	TRBJ2-1	TGTGCCAGCAGCGAGGGACTAGCGGGAGGGCCAGGTGGCGATGAGCAGTTCTTC	CASSEGLAGGPGGDEQFF
TRBD2	NA	TRBV27	TRBJ2-7	TGTGCCAGCAGTTTTTCCGGACTAGTGTCCTACGAGCAGTACTTC	CASSFSGLVSYEQYF
TRBD1	NA	TRBV28	TRBJ1-5	TGTGCCAGCAGTCCCGGGACAGGGATACAGCCCCAGCATTTT	CASSPGTGIQPQHF
TRBD2	once	TRBV5-1	TRBJ2-7	TGCGCCAGCAGCCCGGGACTAGCGGGATGGCTCGAGCAGTACTTC	CASSPGLAGWLEQYF
NA	NA	TRBV25-1	TRBJ2-7	TGTGCCAGCAGTTTGGACGAGCAGTACTTC	CASSLDEQYF
NA	NA	TRBV13	TRBJ1-2	TGTGCCACCTCGGAGTCGGCGAACTATGGCTACACCTTC	CATSESANYGYTF
TRBD1	NA	TRBV7-6	TRBJ1-1	TGTGCCAGCAGCTCAGGACAGGGGGTCATGAACACTGAAGCTTTCTTT	CASSSGQGVMNTEAFF
NA	NA	TRBV4-3	TRBJ1-4	TGCGCCAGCAGCCATTCGACCGCGCCTAATGAAAAACTGTTTTTT	CASSHSTAPNEKLFF
NA	NA	TRBV2	TRBJ1-1	TGTGCCAGCAGTGAAGAGGGGGTGTGGGTGAACACTGAAGCTTTCTTT	CASSEEGVWVNTEAFF
TRBD2	NA	TRBV5-4	TRBJ2-5	TGTGCCAGCAGCTTGGAGGGAGGGTTGGAGACCCAGTACTTC	CASSLEGGLETQYF
TRBD1	once	TRBV7-9	TRBJ1-2	TGTGCCAGCAGTATCGGGGACAGGGATTATAGCTATGGCTACACCTTC	CASSIGDRDYSYGYTF
NA	NA	TRBV6-5	TRBJ1-1	TGTGCCAGCAGTTACGGATCGGGGAACACTGAAGCTTTCTTT	CASSYGSGNTEAFF
NA	NA	TRBV4-1	TRBJ1-1	TGCGCCAGCAGCCAAGTCGCAGGGAACACTGAAGCTTTCTTT	CASSQVAGNTEAFF
TRBD1	few	TRBV7-9	TRBJ1-6	TGTGCCAGCACCGGAGGACAGGGAGGTTTTTCACCCCTCCACTTT	CASTGGQGGFSPLHF
TRBD1	NA	TRBV6-1	TRBJ1-6	TGTGCCAGCGGATCCTCGGGACAGCCTAATTCACCCCTCCACTTT	CASGSSGQPNSPLHF
NA	NA	TRBV6-5	TRBJ2-4	TGTGCCAGCAGTTATACAGGGGGGGAGGCCAAAAACATTCAGTACTTC	CASSYTGGEAKNIQYF
TRBD1	NA	TRBV4-1	TRBJ2-7	TGCGCCAGCAGCCAAGAGGCAGGGGGTTTCTCCTACGAGCAGTACTTC	CASSQEAGGFSYEQYF
NA	NA	TRBV28	TRBJ2-7	TGTGCCAGCAGTCCGGGACTGTACTACGAGCAGTACTTC	CASSPGLYYEQYF
TRBD2	NA	TRBV4-1	TRBJ2-7	TGCGCCAGCAGTCTAGCGGGAGTTACCTACGAGCAGTACTTC	CASSLAGVTYEQYF
TRBD1	NA	TRBV4-1	TRBJ1-4	TGCGCCAGCAGCCTTCGACAGGGTGAAAAACTGTTTTTT	CASSLRQGEKLFF
TRBD2	NA	TRBV27	TRBJ2-3	TGTGCCAGCTCCTTCTCAGCGGGGGAGATCACAGATACGCAGTATTTT	CASSFSAGEITDTQYF
TRBD2	NA	TRBV5-6	TRBJ2-7	TGTGCCAGCAGCTACCGGGAGGTCTGGGGGAGCTCCTACGAGCAGTACTTC	CASSYREVWGSSYEQYF
NA	NA	TRBV27	TRBJ2-7	TGTGCCAGCAGTTCTAACCCCTATACCTACGAGCAGTACTTC	CASSSNPYTYEQYF
NA	NA	TRBV27	TRBJ2-3	TGTGCCAGCAGTCTCCTCGGGACCTCGGGAGGCACAGATACGCAGTATTTT	CASSLLGTSGGTDTQYF
NA	NA	TRBV25-1	TRBJ2-7	TGTGCCACCCAGTCGGGGGGCCAATACGAGCAGTACTTC	CATQSGGQYEQYF